A single sample is the source of the 20 T cell receptor beta chains below, sequenced in a study of cytomegalovirus exposure and HLA in healthy donors. 13 Jbeta primers and 60 Vbeta primers were used for the PCR. Some clones are missing from TCRdb's copy, which holds only in-frame ones; the method was immunoSEQ multiplex PCR. This sample lists 150,000 to 250,000 clones; its ten largest clones have almost 0.75%. The sequencing sample was made of PBMCs. The receptors were sampled from a boy aged 10-17 years in good health and CMV-seronegative.

The chain combines TRBV15 with TRBJ2-5; TRBD2 matches 8 bases. CDR3 length: 18 residues. V trimming: 1 base; J trimming: 2 bases; junction bases outside the gene matches: 12. From germline, CDR1 is LNHNV and CDR2 YYDKDF (reference sequence). This CDR3 reads CATSRVSVAGGLQETQYF. CDR3 nucleotides: TGTGCCACCAGCAGAGTGTCCGTCGCGGGGGGATTGCAAGAGACCCAGTACTTC.

The V and J genes are TRBV19 and TRBJ1-1; no reliable D call. The germline V and J ends were trimmed by 5 bases and 0 bases, with 13 bases remaining between them. Germline V gene data show CDR1 as LNHDA and CDR2 as SQIVND (reference sequence). This CDR3 contains 15 residues. The CDR3 sequence is CASSFPGGMNTEAFF. DNA of the CDR3: TGTGCCAGTAGTTTTCCGGGAGGCATGAACACTGAAGCTTTCTTT.

This chain joins TRBV4-1 and TRBJ1-1; 8 bases are a match to TRBD1. CDR3 size: 14 residues. V gave up 2 bases and J gave up 4 bases; unmatched junction bases: 3. Looked up from germline, CDR1 is MGHRA and CDR2 is YSYEKL. This CDR3 is CASSQPDRATEAFF. CDR3 DNA sequence: TGCGCCAGCAGCCAACCGGACAGGGCCACTGAAGCTTTCTTT.

V gene TRBV30 combines with J gene TRBJ2-1, with 7 bases matching TRBD1. In germline, CDR1 is GTSNPN, CDR2 SVGIG (reference sequence). V was clipped by 7 bases and J by 9 bases; unmatched bases: 12. The CDR3 is made up of 13 amino acids. The DNA of the CDR3 is TGTGCCTTAACAGGGGCCGGACTGCCTGAGCAGTTCTTC. Translation gives CALTGAGLPEQFF.

The chain recombines TRBV7-8 with TRBJ2-3, with 8 bases fitting TRBD1. Trimming cost V 5 bases and J 4 bases; bases outside gene matches: 14. The length of the CDR3 is 17 residues. Germline V gives CDR1 SGHVS, CDR2 FQNEAQ. CDR3 nucleotide sequence: TGTGCCAGCAGCCTTGAAGACAGGGGACGTATCCCAGATACGCAGTATTTT. Protein: CASSLEDRGRIPDTQYF.

This chain joins TRBV10-2 and TRBJ2-7; D possibly corresponds to TRBD2 (6 bases). V was trimmed by 3 bases and J by 2 bases, leaving 11 bases between them. Germline CDR1 WSHSY, CDR2 SAAADI. The CDR3 totals 14 residues. CDR3 protein: CASSEGTHPYEQYF. As DNA, the CDR3 is TGCGCCAGCAGTGAAGGGACTCACCCCTACGAGCAGTACTTC.

The rearrangement uses TRBV5-6 and TRBJ1-2; 9 nucleotides match TRBD1. CDR1 is SGHDT and CDR2 is YYEEEE in the germline V gene. The J segment lost 8 bases and the V segment lost 6 bases, leaving 14 bases of the junction unmatched. This CDR3 has 15 residues. The CDR3 region has the DNA TGTGCCAGCAACAAATTACAGGGGGCATCGAGGGGCTACACCTTC. Residues: CASNKLQGASRGYTF.

For the CDR3, the DNA is TGTGCCAGCAGTTTAAACACGCTCTTGAACACTGAAGCTTTCTTT. Protein: CASSLNTLLNTEAFF. The rearrangement uses TRBV27 and TRBJ1-1; D ambiguous. The ends were cut back, 2 bases at V and 0 bases at J, with 10 bases in the middle. Germline CDR1 reads MNHEY; CDR2 reads SMNVEV (reference sequence). This CDR3 contains 15 residues.

In regard to this clone: The junction departs from germline at one end; a sequencing error may be responsible. The same CDR3 is also encoded by other DNA sequences in this sample. This chain connects TRBV6-1 to TRBJ2-2; maybe TRBD2 (6 bases). Germline V gene data show CDR1 as MNHNS and CDR2 as SASEGT. The length of the CDR3 is 12 residues. The CDR3 protein is CARIRGTGELFF. The CDR3 DNA sequence: TGTGCCAGAATCCGCGGGACCGGGGAGCTGTTCTTT.

The chain combines TRBV5-1 with TRBJ2-5, with 10 nucleotides matching TRBD2. This CDR3 has 16 amino acids. In germline, CDR1 is SGHRS, CDR2 YFSETQ. After removal of 2 bases from V and 6 bases from J, the junction contained 10 bases not matched to a gene. The CDR3 nucleotides are TGCGCCAGCAGCTTTAAAGCGGGGGGGCCTTCGAAGACCCAGTACTTC. It codes for CASSFKAGGPSKTQYF. The full variable domain, in which reference TRBV5-1 and TRBJ2-5 provide the parts outside the CDR3, is KAGVTQTPRYLIKTRGQQVTLSCSPISGHRSVSWYQQTPGQGLQFLFEYFSETQRNKGNFPGRFSGRQFSNSRSEMNVSTLELGDSALYLCASSFKAGGPSKTQYFGPGTRLLVL.

A word on this clone: Other nucleotide sequences in the sample specify the same CDR3. This chain uses TRBV30 with TRBJ2-7, with D uncertain. V was cut by 0 bases and J by 4 bases, with 4 bases left in between. There are 11 residues in the CDR3. CDR1 is GTSNPN and CDR2 is SVGIG in the germline V gene (reference sequence). The chain's CDR3 is CAWSVRYEQYF. The CDR3 DNA is TGTGCCTGGAGTGTGAGATACGAGCAGTACTTC.

The V gene is TRBV5-6, the J gene TRBJ1-6, with D maybe TRBD1 (5 bases). Germline values: CDR1 SGHDT, CDR2 YYEEEE. V was cut by 0 bases and J by 8 bases, with 15 bases left in between. CDR3 size: 16 residues. Here the CDR3 reads CASSLAGGSGDSPLHF. CDR3 in DNA: TGTGCCAGCAGCTTGGCGGGGGGAAGTGGTGATTCACCCCTCCACTTT.

The chain employs TRBV28 and TRBJ1-1, with 8 bases fitting TRBD1. V gave up 6 bases and J gave up 2 bases; unmatched junction bases: 2. This CDR3 has 13 amino acids. Germline CDR1 MDHEN, CDR2 SYDVKM. The CDR3 nucleotides are TGTGCCAGCAGACCAGGGGGCAACACTGAAGCTTTCTTT. As protein: CASRPGGNTEAFF.

CDR3 nucleotides: TGCGCCAGCAGCCAAGATATGTTTGTTGACGGGGGAGAAAAACTGTTTTTT. Translating gives CASSQDMFVDGGEKLFF. The rearrangement links TRBV4-1 to TRBJ1-4; D might be TRBD1 (5 bases). V was pared by 0 bases and J by 8 bases, with 19 bases between. Germline V gene sequence: CDR1 MGHRA, CDR2 YSYEKL. CDR3 size: 17 residues.

The chain is built from TRBV6-6 and TRBJ2-7, with D uncertain. The germline V gene has CDR1 MNHNY and CDR2 SVGAGI (reference sequence). The CDR3 runs 15 residues. V was pared by 3 bases and J by 3 bases, with 15 bases between. The CDR3 DNA is TGTGCCAGCAGTTATCTCAAGAGCACCCTCTACGAGCAGTACTTC. Encoded protein: CASSYLKSTLYEQYF.

This sequence joins TRBV19 and TRBJ1-1; D not resolved. V was pared by 4 bases and J by 4 bases, with 7 bases between. Germline V gene data show CDR1 as LNHDA and CDR2 as SQIVND (reference sequence). The CDR3 loop spans 12 amino acids. The CDR3 DNA sequence: TGTGCCAGTAGTACGTTCGGCACTGAAGCTTTCTTT. The encoded protein is CASSTFGTEAFF.

The chain recombines TRBV7-6 with TRBJ1-2, with 7 nucleotides matching TRBD1. V shed 5 bases, J shed 3 bases, and the junction held 3 bases outside the gene matches. The CDR3 spans 13 residues. The V gene's germline CDR1 is SGHVS and CDR2 FNYEAQ. The CDR3 DNA reads TGTGCCAGCAGCCCCGGGACAGACTATGGCTACACCTTC. Protein: CASSPGTDYGYTF.

This rearrangement joins TRBV11-2 to TRBJ1-5, with TRBD1 as a possible D gene (6 bases). Trimming removed 6 bases from V and 0 bases from J, with 9 bases in between. Germline V gene data show CDR1 as SGHAT and CDR2 as FQNNGV. This CDR3 is built from 14 residues. The chain's CDR3 is CASSSQGSNQPQHF. The CDR3 DNA reads as TGTGCCAGCAGTTCACAGGGTAGCAATCAGCCCCAGCATTTT.

The chain couples TRBV19 to TRBJ1-1, with D possibly being TRBD1 (5 bases). The CDR3 spans 12 residues. The germline CDR1 and CDR2 sequences are LNHDA and SQIVND (reference sequence). V gave up 3 bases and J gave up 8 bases, with 10 bases separating them. CDR3 in amino acids: CASSMEYREAFF. The CDR3 coding sequence is TGTGCCAGTAGTATGGAGTACAGGGAAGCTTTCTTT.

The V and J genes are TRBV30 and TRBJ1-3; D unclear. Germline V gene data show CDR1 as GTSNPN and CDR2 as SVGIG (reference sequence). V shed 0 bases and J shed 9 bases, with 12 bases lying between them. This CDR3 region has 13 residues. CDR3 sequence (DNA): TGTGCCTGGAGTGTAGCCTTCGGGAGCACCATATATTTT. Protein product: CAWSVAFGSTIYF.